The clone carrying this T cell receptor beta chain was detected only a few times. Its antigen is not known. This record comes from a study of cytomegalovirus exposure and HLA in healthy donors. Study outcomes and limitations: Trimming of TCR beta V- and J-genes showed a link, identified in a later analysis, to a missense DCLRE1C variant. Analyses of presence and absence presupposed an approximately uniform sequencing depth across donors.

PCR involved 60 Vbeta and 13 Jbeta primers. Authors' methods: Approximately 72 million unique TCR beta chains, roughly 11 million of them shared, were counted by a later analysis. Assay: immunoSEQ multiplex PCR; the TCRdb copy retains only in-frame clones and omits some. The D gene and trimming were derived from the DNA, and the V and J assignments and clone size from that table. The table includes some 96,000 clones, less than 80% detected once. Germline assignment: CDR1 SGHRS and CDR2 YFSETQ. With V trimmed by 0 bases and J by 1 base, 4 bases remained unmatched. There are 16 residues in the CDR3. This chain connects TRBV5-1 to TRBJ2-5; 9 bases match TRBD2. This sequence originates from a man in his forties or fifties in good health and CMV-seronegative. The sequenced sample consisted of PBMCs. CDR3 sequence reads: CASSLAGSGSQETQYF. The CDR3 DNA reads TGCGCCAGCAGCTTGGCCGGTAGCGGGAGCCAAGAGACCCAGTACTTC.